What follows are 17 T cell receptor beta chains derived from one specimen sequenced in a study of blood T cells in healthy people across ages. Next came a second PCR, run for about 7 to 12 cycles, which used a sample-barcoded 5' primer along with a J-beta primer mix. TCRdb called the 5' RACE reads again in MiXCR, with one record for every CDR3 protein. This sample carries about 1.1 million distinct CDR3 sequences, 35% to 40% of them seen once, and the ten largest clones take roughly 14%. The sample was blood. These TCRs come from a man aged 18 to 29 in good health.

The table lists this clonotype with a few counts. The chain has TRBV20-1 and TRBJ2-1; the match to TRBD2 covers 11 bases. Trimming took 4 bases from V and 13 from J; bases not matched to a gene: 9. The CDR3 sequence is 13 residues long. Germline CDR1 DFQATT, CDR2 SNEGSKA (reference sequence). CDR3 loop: CSATLTSGGPQFF. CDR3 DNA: TGCAGTGCTACCCTCACTAGCGGGGGCCCTCAGTTCTTC.

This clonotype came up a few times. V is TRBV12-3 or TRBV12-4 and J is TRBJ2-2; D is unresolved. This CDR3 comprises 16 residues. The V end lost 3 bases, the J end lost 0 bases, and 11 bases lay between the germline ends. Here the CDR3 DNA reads TGTGCCAGCAGTTTTTTCGCTGTCGCGAACACCGGGGAGCTGTTTTTT. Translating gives CASSFFAVANTGELFF.

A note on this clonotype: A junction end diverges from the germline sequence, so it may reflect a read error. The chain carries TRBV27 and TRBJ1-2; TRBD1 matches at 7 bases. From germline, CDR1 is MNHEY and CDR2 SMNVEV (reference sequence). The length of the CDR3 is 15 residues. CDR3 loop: CASSLSGTDNYDYTF. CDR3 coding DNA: TGTGCCAGCAGTTTATCCGGGACAGATAACTATGACTACACCTTC.

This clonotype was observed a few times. The chain's CDR3 is CATFQGSYNSPLHF. CDR3 nucleotides: TGTGCCACCTTTCAGGGCTCCTATAATTCACCCCTCCACTTT. The gene calls are TRBV6-6 and TRBJ1-6; D is perhaps TRBD1 (5 bases). The CDR3 has 14 residues. V lost 10 bases and J lost 0, with 10 bases in between. Germline V gene sequence: CDR1 MNHNY, CDR2 SVGAGI (reference sequence).

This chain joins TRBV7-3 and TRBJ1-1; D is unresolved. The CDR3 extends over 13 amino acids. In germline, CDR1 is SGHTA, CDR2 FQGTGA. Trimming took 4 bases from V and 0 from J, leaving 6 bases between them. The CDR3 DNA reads TGTGCCAGCAGCTCCTTAGTGAACACTGAAGCTTTCTTT. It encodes CASSSLVNTEAFF.

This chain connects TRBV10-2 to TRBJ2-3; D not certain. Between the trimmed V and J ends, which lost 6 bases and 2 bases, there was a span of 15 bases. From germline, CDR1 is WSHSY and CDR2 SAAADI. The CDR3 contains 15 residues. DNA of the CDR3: TGCGCCAGCAGGGAGACCCCCGCTATCACAGATACGCAGTATTTT. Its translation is CASRETPAITDTQYF.

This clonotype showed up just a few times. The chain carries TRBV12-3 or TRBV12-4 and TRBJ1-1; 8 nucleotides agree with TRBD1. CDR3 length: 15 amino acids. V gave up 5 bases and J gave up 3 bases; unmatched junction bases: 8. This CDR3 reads CASSTQGAGDTEAFF. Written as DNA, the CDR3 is TGTGCCAGCAGTACTCAGGGGGCAGGGGACACTGAAGCTTTCTTT.

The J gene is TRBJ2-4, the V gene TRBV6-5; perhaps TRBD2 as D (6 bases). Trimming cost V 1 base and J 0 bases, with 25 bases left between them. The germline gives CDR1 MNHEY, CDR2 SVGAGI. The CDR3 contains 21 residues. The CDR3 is CASSYYTSRALGRIAKNIQYF. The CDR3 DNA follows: TGTGCCAGCAGTTACTACACATCCAGGGCCTTGGGGAGGATAGCCAAAAACATTCAGTACTTC.

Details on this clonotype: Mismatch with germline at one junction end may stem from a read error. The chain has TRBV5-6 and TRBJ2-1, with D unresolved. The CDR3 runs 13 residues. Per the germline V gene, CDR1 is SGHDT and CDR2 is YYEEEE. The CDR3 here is CVSSSRSYNEQFF. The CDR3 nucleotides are TGTGTCAGCAGCTCACGTTCCTACAATGAGCAGTTCTTC.

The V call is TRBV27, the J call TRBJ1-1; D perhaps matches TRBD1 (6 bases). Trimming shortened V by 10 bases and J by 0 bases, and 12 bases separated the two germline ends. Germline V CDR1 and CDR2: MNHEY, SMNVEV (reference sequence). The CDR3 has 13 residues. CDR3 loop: CATRAGVNTEAFF. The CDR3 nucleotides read TGTGCCACCCGGGCAGGGGTGAACACTGAAGCTTTCTTT.

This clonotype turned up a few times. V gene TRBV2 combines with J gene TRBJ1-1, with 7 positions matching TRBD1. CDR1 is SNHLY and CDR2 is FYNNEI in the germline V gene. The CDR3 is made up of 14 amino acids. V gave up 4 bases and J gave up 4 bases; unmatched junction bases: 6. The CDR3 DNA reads TGTGCCAGCAGTGCCCAGGGGGTGAGCACTGAAGCTTTCTTT. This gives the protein CASSAQGVSTEAFF.

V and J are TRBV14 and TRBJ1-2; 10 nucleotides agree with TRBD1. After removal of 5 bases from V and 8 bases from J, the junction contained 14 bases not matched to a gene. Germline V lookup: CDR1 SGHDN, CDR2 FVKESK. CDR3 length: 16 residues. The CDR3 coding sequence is TGTGCCAGCAGCGAAGTATTCTCCGGGACAGGGGTAGGCTACACCTTC. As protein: CASSEVFSGTGVGYTF.

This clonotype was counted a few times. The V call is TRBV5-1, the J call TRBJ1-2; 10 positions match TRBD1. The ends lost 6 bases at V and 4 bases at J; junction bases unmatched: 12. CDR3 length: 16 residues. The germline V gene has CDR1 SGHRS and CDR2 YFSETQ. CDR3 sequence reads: CASNKGTGEGLYGYTF. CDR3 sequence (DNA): TGCGCCAGCAACAAAGGGACAGGGGAAGGGCTCTATGGCTACACCTTC.

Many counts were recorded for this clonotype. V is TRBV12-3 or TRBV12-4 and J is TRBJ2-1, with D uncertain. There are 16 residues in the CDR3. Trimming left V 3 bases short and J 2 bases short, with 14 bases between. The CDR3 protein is CASSLSRPAPYNEQFF. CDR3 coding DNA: TGTGCCAGCAGTTTGAGCAGGCCAGCTCCCTACAATGAGCAGTTCTTC.

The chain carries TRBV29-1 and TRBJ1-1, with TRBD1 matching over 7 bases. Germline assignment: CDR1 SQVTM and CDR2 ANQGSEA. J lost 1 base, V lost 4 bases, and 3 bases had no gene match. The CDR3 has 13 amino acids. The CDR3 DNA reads TGCAGCGTTGTGACAGGGAAGAACACTGAAGCTTTCTTT. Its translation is CSVVTGKNTEAFF.

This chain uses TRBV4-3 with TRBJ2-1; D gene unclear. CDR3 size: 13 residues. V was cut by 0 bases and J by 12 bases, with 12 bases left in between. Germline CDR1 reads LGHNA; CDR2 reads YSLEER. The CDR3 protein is CASSQDPKSWQFF. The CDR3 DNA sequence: TGCGCCAGCAGCCAAGATCCGAAGTCCTGGCAGTTCTTC.

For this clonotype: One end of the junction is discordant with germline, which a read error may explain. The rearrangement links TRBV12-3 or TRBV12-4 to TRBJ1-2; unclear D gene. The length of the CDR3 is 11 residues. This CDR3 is CVSGPSQGYTF. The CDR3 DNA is TGTGTCAGCGGGCCTTCTCAGGGCTACACCTTC.